This T cell receptor (beta chain) was obtained from a study of blood T cell repertoires in COVID-19. Study at large: Samples of COVID-19 (acute and convalescent) were obtained from the United States, Italy and Spain. PBMCs, B-cell-depleted T cells, or T cells provided the cDNA or gDNA that made up the material.

In the original analysis: Reference gene primer amplification gave estimated nucleated cell counts. Method: immunoSEQ multiplex PCR; TCRdb's copy keeps in-frame clones and lacks some. V, J and clone size were drawn from that table, and D and trimming were deduced from the DNA. The sample lists 180,000 or so clones, around 79% occurring once. Germline V gives CDR1 LGHDT, CDR2 YNNKEL (reference sequence). The CDR3 has 14 residues. Between the trimmed V and J ends, which lost 1 base and 2 bases, there was a span of 6 bases. Material for sequencing was peripheral blood. This TCR came from a man aged 50 to 60 who had recovered from COVID-19. The V call is TRBV3-1 (or the pseudogene TRBV3-2), the J call TRBJ1-5; D unclear. Written as DNA, the CDR3 is TGTGCCAGCAGCCAAGCAGGCCGCAATCAGCCCCAGCATTTT. Protein sequence: CASSQAGRNQPQHF.